These 20 T cell receptor beta chains were sequenced from one sample in a study of T cell repertoires in cytomegalovirus infection (dated by TCRdb to between 2018 and 2020). Sequenced on an Illumina HiSeq 1500. TCRdb's own reprocessing of the public reads used fastp at Q25 and MiXCR and kept productive beta chains. Identical CDR3 proteins give one entry, which carries the most common genes and DNA. This sample comprises more than 400,000 distinct CDR3 sequences, more than 20% of them detected only once. The ten largest account for about 13% of the sample. The source material was PBMCs. Source of these receptors: a human donor in good health (CMV status not recorded). Some clones in this sample may be carry-over from other donors' samples.

This clonotype was seen a few times. The chain carries TRBV6-2 or TRBV6-3 and TRBJ2-3, with TRBD2 matching 8 bases. The CDR3 runs to 16 residues. V was clipped by 5 bases and J by 0 bases; unmatched bases: 7. Germline CDR1 and CDR2: MNHEY and SVGEGT. CDR3 sequence: CASSQRLAKSTDTQYF. The CDR3 region has the DNA TGTGCCAGCAGTCAGAGACTAGCGAAAAGCACAGATACGCAGTATTTT.

The chain combines TRBV20-1 with TRBJ1-5; D is uncertain. The germline gives CDR1 DFQATT, CDR2 SNEGSKA (reference sequence). V was clipped by 6 bases and J by 0 bases, with 12 bases between them. This CDR3 contains 14 residues. CDR3 sequence reads: CSASINYSNQPQHF. For the CDR3, the DNA is TGCAGTGCCTCGATAAATTATAGCAATCAGCCCCAGCATTTT.

Turning to this clonotype: One end of the junction does not line up with germline, which may come from a read error. V is TRBV25-1 and J is TRBJ2-4, with 9 bases matching TRBD1. CDR1 MGHDK and CDR2 SYGVNS come from the germline V gene. The CDR3 has 16 amino acids. CDR3 region: CAGSDQTGGDKNIQYF. The DNA of the CDR3 is TGTGCCGGCAGTGATCAGACAGGGGGGGACAAAAACATTCAGTACTTC. Using reference TRBV25-1 and TRBJ2-4 for the parts outside the CDR3, the full variable domain is EADIYQTPRYLVIGTGKKITLECSQTMGHDKMYWYQQDPGMELHLIHYSYGVNSTEKGDLSSESTVSRIRTEHFPLTLESARPSHTSQYLCAGSDQTGGDKNIQYFGAGTRLSVL.

This clonotype was detected only a few times. The chain combines TRBV28 with TRBJ1-5; 7 bases match TRBD1. The germline V gene encodes CDR1 MDHEN and CDR2 SYDVKM. Trimming removed 2 bases from V and 5 bases from J; junction bases left unmatched: 3. The CDR3 consists of 14 residues. The CDR3 DNA is TGTGCCAGCAGTTTAAGGGGGCGCGATCAGCCCCAGCATTTT. Its translation: CASSLRGRDQPQHF.

V is TRBV3-1 and J is TRBJ2-1, with 9 bases that match TRBD2. The V gene's germline CDR1 is LGHDT and CDR2 YNNKEL (reference sequence). Trimming took 5 bases from V and 12 from J; bases not matched to a gene: 8. CDR3 size: 13 residues. The CDR3 sequence is CASSDGTSSRQFF. In DNA, the CDR3 is TGTGCCAGCAGCGACGGGACTAGCAGCCGGCAGTTCTTC.

In this sample, this clonotype turned up a few times. J is TRBJ2-1 and V is TRBV5-1, with D perhaps given as TRBD1 or TRBD2 (6 bases each). Deletions cut 1 base from V and 6 bases from J, with 14 bases between. CDR1 is SGHRS and CDR2 is YFSETQ in the germline V gene. The CDR3 is 15 amino acids. The CDR3, as DNA: TGCGCCAGCAGCTTGCGGGGGCAAGGGATCAATGAGCAGTTCTTC. Its translation: CASSLRGQGINEQFF.

The chain joins TRBV11-2 to TRBJ2-3; D might be TRBD1 (5 bases). The CDR3 totals 16 residues. With 0 bases removed from V and 5 bases from J, the gap between germline ends came to 15 bases. Germline loops: CDR1 SGHAT, CDR2 FQNNGV. This CDR3 reads CASSLDGAAFLDTQYF. CDR3 nucleotide sequence: TGTGCCAGCAGCTTAGATGGGGCCGCGTTTTTAGATACGCAGTATTTT.

This clonotype was counted between two and nine times. This sequence joins TRBV2 and TRBJ1-5; D gene uncertain. Germline CDR1 and CDR2: SNHLY and FYNNEI. V lost 5 bases and J 4 bases, leaving 12 bases between the germline ends. The CDR3 is 14 residues long. The CDR3 region has the DNA TGTGCCAGCAGTACTTTTATGACTAATCAGCCCCAGCATTTT. Its protein product is CASSTFMTNQPQHF. Using reference TRBV2 and TRBJ1-5 for the parts outside the CDR3, the full variable domain is EPEVTQTPSHQVTQMGQEVILRCVPISNHLYFYWYRQILGQKVEFLVSFYNNEISEKSEIFDDQFSVERPDGSNFTLKIRSTKLEDSAMYFCASSTFMTNQPQHFGDGTRLSIL.

This clonotype was recorded a few times. The chain employs TRBV5-4 and TRBJ2-3; no definite D call. Germline assignment: CDR1 SGHNT and CDR2 YYREEE (reference sequence). The V end was cut by 4 bases, the J end by 2 bases, with 11 bases between. CDR3 size: 14 residues. As DNA, the CDR3 is TGTGCCAGCAGCCCTGTTGGAGACACAGATACGCAGTATTTT. Translating it yields CASSPVGDTDTQYF.

This clonotype was detected once. The chain employs TRBV4-1 and TRBJ1-3; 7 bases are shared with TRBD1. CDR1 and CDR2 (germline): MGHRA, YSYEKL. This CDR3 has 16 residues. V dropped 1 base and J dropped 6; count of bases not matched to a gene: 9. DNA of the CDR3: TGCGCCAGCAGCCAAGCGGCCGACAGGGTGGCAAACACCATATATTTT. Translation: CASSQAADRVANTIYF.

The chain uses TRBV4-3 and TRBJ2-7, with D possibly matching TRBD2 (5 bases). V lost 1 base and J 3 bases, leaving 19 bases between the germline ends. From germline, CDR1 is LGHNA and CDR2 YSLEER. CDR3 size: 17 residues. This CDR3 is CASSQVLLGRGNYEQYV. DNA for the CDR3: TGCGCCAGCAGCCAAGTTTTGTTAGGACGGGGTAACTACGAGCAGTACGTC.

The sample holds many counts of this clonotype. The gene calls are TRBV12-3 or TRBV12-4 and TRBJ1-1; maybe TRBD1 (5 bases). The V and J ends lost 6 bases and 5 bases respectively, with 13 bases between them. CDR3 length: 13 residues. The CDR3, as DNA: TGTGCCAGCAGGAGAGGGGAGGGGACTGAAGCTTTCTTT. Translated: CASRRGEGTEAFF.

The chain joins TRBV6-4 to TRBJ1-1; D perhaps matches TRBD1 (6 bases). Germline loops: CDR1 MRHNA, CDR2 SNTAGT. V lost 0 bases and J lost 9, with 35 bases in between. The CDR3 consists of 21 residues. The CDR3 loop reads CASSDSLGGRWTPDNIGKAFF. CDR3 bases: TGTGCCAGCAGTGACTCGCTGGGGGGCCGCTGGACCCCTGATAATATTGGAAAAGCTTTCTTT.

V usage is TRBV6-5 and J usage is TRBJ2-1; TRBD2 matches 10 bases. This CDR3 has 17 amino acids. J was trimmed by 2 bases and V by 0 bases; bases with no gene match: 4. CDR1 and CDR2 (germline): MNHEY, SVGAGI. The CDR3 loop reads CASSYSPSGSTYNEQFF. The DNA for the CDR3 is TGTGCCAGCAGTTACTCGCCTAGCGGGAGCACCTACAATGAGCAGTTCTTC.

The chain employs TRBV10-3 and TRBJ1-1, with 11 nucleotides matching TRBD1. Germline CDR1 ENHRY, CDR2 SYGVKD. Trimming took 7 bases from V and 4 from J; bases not matched to a gene: 8. This CDR3 contains 15 residues. CDR3 loop: CAIMRTGGESTEAFF. As DNA, the CDR3 is TGTGCCATCATGAGGACAGGGGGCGAGAGCACTGAAGCTTTCTTT.

This clonotype turned up a few times. The chain couples TRBV6-2 or TRBV6-3 to TRBJ2-1, with TRBD2 matching 15 bases. Germline CDR1 is MNHEY and CDR2 is SVGEGT. The CDR3 is 16 residues long. V dropped 4 bases and J dropped 8; count of bases not matched to a gene: 6. CDR3 sequence: CASSWTSGRVRDEQFF. The CDR3 bases are TGTGCCAGCAGTTGGACTAGCGGGAGGGTCCGCGATGAGCAGTTCTTC.

DNA for the CDR3: TGTGCCAGCAGCCAGGGAGTCACGAATACGCAGTATTTT. Translated: CASSQGVTNTQYF. The rearrangement uses TRBV12-3 or TRBV12-4 and TRBJ2-3; either TRBD1 or TRBD2 may supply D (5 bases each). Trimming left V 6 bases short and J 7 bases short, with 14 bases between. The CDR3 length is 13 residues.

Only a few counts were recorded for this clonotype. The chain is built from TRBV7-2 and TRBJ2-3, with 10 bases identical to TRBD2. With 7 bases clipped from V and 9 bases from J, the junction kept 13 bases outside the gene matches. From germline, CDR1 is SGHTA and CDR2 FQGNSA. The CDR3 extends over 15 amino acids. The chain's CDR3 is CASTRASGRPTTQYF. The CDR3 DNA reads as TGTGCCAGCACGAGGGCTAGCGGGAGACCGACCACGCAGTATTTT. Variable domain in full (rest from reference TRBV7-2 and TRBJ2-3): GAGVSQSPSNKVTEKGKDVELRCDPISGHTALYWYRQSLGQGLEFLIYFQGNSAPDKSGLPSDRFSAERTGGSVSTLTIQRTQQEDSAVYLCASTRASGRPTTQYFGPGTRLTVL.

This clonotype showed up many times. J is TRBJ2-2 and V is TRBV7-8; maybe TRBD2 (6 bases). The CDR3 is made up of 18 amino acids. From germline, CDR1 is SGHVS and CDR2 FQNEAQ. Trimming took 4 bases from V and 6 from J, leaving 24 bases between them. This CDR3 is CASSWGVRKPNNPGELFF. The CDR3 region has the DNA TGTGCCAGCAGCTGGGGGGTGAGGAAACCGAACAACCCCGGGGAGCTGTTTTTT.

The V call is TRBV19, the J call TRBJ1-5; D may be TRBD1 (5 bases). Germline values: CDR1 LNHDA, CDR2 SQIVND (reference sequence). V was clipped by 6 bases and J by 4 bases, with 16 bases between them. The CDR3 has 15 residues. This CDR3 reads CASSPPGGANQPQHF. In DNA, the CDR3 is TGTGCCAGTAGCCCACCGGGAGGGGCTAATCAGCCCCAGCATTTT.